This is a list of T cell receptor beta chains from one sample in a study of blood T cell repertoires in COVID-19. TCRdb keeps only in-frame clones here, not all; method: immunoSEQ multiplex PCR. The sample lists nearly 80,000 clones; approximately 82% were seen once. The sample comprised peripheral blood. Receptors were obtained from a woman in her 70s with acute or convalescent COVID-19. The CDR3 runs from the conserved cysteine through the conserved F or W. The D gene is left open where the match is weak. Clone size is given for some rows only: seen once, a few or many times, or a class if the clone is expanded.

j_call: TRBJ2-1; v_call: TRBV4-1; d_call: TRBD2; clone_size: few; cdr3_aa: CASSSRASGAYNEQFF; cdr3_nt: TGCGCCAGCAGCTCGCGAGCTAGCGGGGCCTACAATGAGCAGTTCTTC
j_call: TRBJ1-3; v_call: TRBV4-2; d_call: NA; clone_size: NA; cdr3_aa: CASSQVANTIYF; cdr3_nt: TGTGCCAGCAGCCAAGTGGCAAACACCATATATTTT
j_call: TRBJ2-3; v_call: TRBV5-1; d_call: TRBD2; clone_size: NA; cdr3_aa: CASSLVSPGLAGDTQYF; cdr3_nt: TGCGCCAGCAGCTTGGTATCACCGGGACTAGCTGGCGATACGCAGTATTTT
j_call: TRBJ1-6; v_call: TRBV15; d_call: NA; clone_size: NA; cdr3_aa: CATSSRGIGNSPLHF; cdr3_nt: TGTGCCACCAGCAGCAGGGGTATTGGAAATTCACCCCTCCACTTT
j_call: TRBJ1-6; v_call: TRBV27; d_call: NA; clone_size: NA; cdr3_aa: CASSLNRDYNSPLHF; cdr3_nt: TGTGCCAGCAGTTTAAACAGAGACTATAATTCACCCCTCCACTTT
j_call: TRBJ2-6; v_call: TRBV24-1; d_call: NA; clone_size: once; cdr3_aa: CATSDTGGMGSGANVLTF; cdr3_nt: TGTGCCACCAGTGATACTGGCGGGATGGGCTCTGGGGCCAACGTCCTGACTTTC
j_call: TRBJ2-2; v_call: TRBV19; d_call: NA; clone_size: NA; cdr3_aa: CASDTYTGELFF; cdr3_nt: TGTGCCAGTGACACATACACCGGGGAGCTGTTTTTT
j_call: TRBJ2-7; v_call: TRBV12-3/TRBV12-4; d_call: TRBD1; clone_size: once; cdr3_aa: CASGRDSAYEQYF; cdr3_nt: TGTGCCAGCGGTCGGGACAGTGCCTACGAGCAGTACTTC
j_call: TRBJ1-6; v_call: TRBV28; d_call: NA; clone_size: few; cdr3_aa: CASSLPQLSSPLHF; cdr3_nt: TGTGCCAGCAGCCTACCCCAATTAAGTTCACCCCTCCACTTT
j_call: TRBJ1-2; v_call: TRBV7-9; d_call: NA; clone_size: NA; cdr3_aa: CASSPRVGGNLYGYTF; cdr3_nt: TGTGCCAGCAGCCCCCGGGTGGGGGGAAACCTCTATGGCTACACCTTC
j_call: TRBJ2-3; v_call: TRBV6-5; d_call: NA; clone_size: NA; cdr3_aa: CASSLYTDTQYF; cdr3_nt: TGTGCCAGCAGCCTCTACACAGATACGCAGTATTTT
j_call: TRBJ2-1; v_call: TRBV6-5; d_call: NA; clone_size: NA; cdr3_aa: CASRETAGRGNEQFF; cdr3_nt: TGTGCCAGCAGGGAGACCGCCGGGAGAGGCAATGAGCAGTTCTTC
j_call: TRBJ1-2; v_call: TRBV5-1; d_call: NA; clone_size: NA; cdr3_aa: CASSSRGGPYGYTF; cdr3_nt: TGCGCCAGCAGCTCCCGGGGGGGGCCTTATGGCTACACCTTC
j_call: TRBJ1-2; v_call: TRBV2; d_call: NA; clone_size: NA; cdr3_aa: CASNFAGAHNYGYTF; cdr3_nt: TGTGCCAGCAACTTCGCGGGGGCGCATAACTATGGCTACACCTTC
j_call: TRBJ2-2; v_call: TRBV6-5; d_call: TRBD1; clone_size: NA; cdr3_aa: CATRDRSNTGELFF; cdr3_nt: TGTGCCACCCGGGACAGATCGAACACCGGGGAGCTGTTTTTT
j_call: TRBJ1-5; v_call: TRBV2; d_call: NA; clone_size: NA; cdr3_aa: CASRAGHYSNQPQHF; cdr3_nt: TGTGCCAGCAGAGCGGGACATTATAGCAATCAGCCCCAGCATTTT
j_call: TRBJ1-5; v_call: TRBV6-1; d_call: NA; clone_size: few; cdr3_aa: CASSESGGGQPQHF; cdr3_nt: TGTGCCAGCAGTGAATCTGGGGGCGGTCAGCCCCAGCATTTT
j_call: TRBJ1-1; v_call: TRBV6-5; d_call: NA; clone_size: NA; cdr3_aa: CASRSLRGNTEAFF; cdr3_nt: TGTGCCAGCAGAAGTCTCAGAGGGAACACTGAAGCTTTCTTT
j_call: TRBJ2-5; v_call: TRBV7-8; d_call: TRBD1; clone_size: NA; cdr3_aa: CASSRTDRDQETQYF; cdr3_nt: TGTGCCAGCAGCAGAACGGACAGGGATCAAGAGACCCAGTACTTC
j_call: TRBJ1-4; v_call: TRBV3-1/TRBV3-2; d_call: TRBD1; clone_size: NA; cdr3_aa: CASSQGTGGSKKLFF; cdr3_nt: TGTGCCAGCAGCCAAGGGACAGGGGGATCGAAAAAACTGTTTTTT
j_call: TRBJ1-4; v_call: TRBV28; d_call: NA; clone_size: NA; cdr3_aa: CASSRLDGRYSPKLFF; cdr3_nt: TGTGCCAGCAGTCGGCTTGACGGCAGGTATAGTCCGAAACTGTTTTTT
j_call: TRBJ1-1; v_call: TRBV13; d_call: TRBD1; clone_size: NA; cdr3_aa: CASSPFSTGTAEAFF; cdr3_nt: TGTGCCAGCAGTCCATTTTCCACCGGGACAGCTGAAGCTTTCTTT
j_call: TRBJ1-4; v_call: TRBV9; d_call: TRBD1; clone_size: NA; cdr3_aa: CASSRDRPNEKLFF; cdr3_nt: TGTGCCAGCAGCCGGGACAGGCCTAATGAAAAACTGTTTTTT
j_call: TRBJ2-1; v_call: TRBV4-1; d_call: TRBD2; clone_size: NA; cdr3_aa: CASSQGSLAEGNEQFF; cdr3_nt: TGCGCCAGCAGCCAAGGGTCCCTAGCGGAGGGAAATGAGCAGTTCTTC